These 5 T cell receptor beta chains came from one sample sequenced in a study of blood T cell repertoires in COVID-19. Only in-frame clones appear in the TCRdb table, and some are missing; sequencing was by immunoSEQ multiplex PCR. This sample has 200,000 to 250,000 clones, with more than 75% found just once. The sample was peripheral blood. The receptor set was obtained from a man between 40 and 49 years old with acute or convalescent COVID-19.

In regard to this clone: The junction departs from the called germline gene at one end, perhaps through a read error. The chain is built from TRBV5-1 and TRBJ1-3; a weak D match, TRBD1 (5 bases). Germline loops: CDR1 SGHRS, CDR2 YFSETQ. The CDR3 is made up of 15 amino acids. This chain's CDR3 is CASRVGVSSGNTIYF. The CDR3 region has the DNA TGCGCGAGCAGAGTAGGGGTCTCCTCTGGAAACACCATATATTTT. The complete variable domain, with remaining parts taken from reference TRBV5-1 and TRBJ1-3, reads KAGVTQTPRYLIKTRGQQVTLSCSPISGHRSVSWYQQTPGQGLQFLFEYFSETQRNKGNFPGRFSGRQFSNSRSEMNVSTLELGDSALYLCASRVGVSSGNTIYFGEGSWLTVV.

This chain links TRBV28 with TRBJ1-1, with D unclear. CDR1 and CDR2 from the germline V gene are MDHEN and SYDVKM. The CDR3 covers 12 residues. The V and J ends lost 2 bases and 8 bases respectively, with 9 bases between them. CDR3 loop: CASSLSSGEAFF. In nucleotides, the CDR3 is TGTGCCAGCAGTTTAAGTTCCGGGGAAGCTTTCTTT.

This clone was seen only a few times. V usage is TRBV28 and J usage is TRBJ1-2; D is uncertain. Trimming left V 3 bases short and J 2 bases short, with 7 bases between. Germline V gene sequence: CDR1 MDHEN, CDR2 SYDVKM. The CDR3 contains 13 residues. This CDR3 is CASSFRGNYGYTF. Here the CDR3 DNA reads TGTGCCAGCAGTTTCCGGGGAAACTATGGCTACACCTTC.

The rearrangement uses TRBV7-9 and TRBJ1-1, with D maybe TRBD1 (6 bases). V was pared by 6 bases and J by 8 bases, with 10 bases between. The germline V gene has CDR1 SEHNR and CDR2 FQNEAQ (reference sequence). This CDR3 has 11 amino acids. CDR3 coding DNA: TGTGCCAGCAGGTATGACAGGGAAGCTTTCTTT. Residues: CASRYDREAFF.

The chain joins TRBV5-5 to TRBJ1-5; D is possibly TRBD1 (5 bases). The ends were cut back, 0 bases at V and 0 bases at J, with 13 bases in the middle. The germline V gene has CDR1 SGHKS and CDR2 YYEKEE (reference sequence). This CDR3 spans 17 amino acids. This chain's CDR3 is CASSLAPIRGSNQPQHF. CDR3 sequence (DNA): TGTGCCAGCAGCTTGGCCCCGATAAGGGGTAGCAATCAGCCCCAGCATTTT. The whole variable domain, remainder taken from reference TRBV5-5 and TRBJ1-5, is DAGVTQSPTHLIKTRGQQVTLRCSPISGHKSVSWYQQVLGQGPQFIFQYYEKEERGRGNFPDRFSARQFPNYSSELNVNALLLGDSALYLCASSLAPIRGSNQPQHFGDGTRLSIL.